The 19 T cell receptor beta chains in this list originate from one sample, sequenced in a study of blood T cells in healthy people across ages. A J-beta primer mix and a sample-barcoded 5' primer were used in a second PCR of about 7 to 11 cycles. In TCRdb, the 5' RACE reads were re-called with MiXCR into one record per CDR3 protein. This table has 710,000 or so distinct CDR3 sequences, about 30% appearing once. The specimen was blood. The receptors here all came from a woman older than 75 in good health.

This clonotype appeared a few times. A read error may explain this, as a much larger clone is one base away. This chain connects TRBV20-1 to TRBJ2-7; the D gene could be TRBD1 or TRBD2 (6 bases each). V was cut by 2 bases and J by 2 bases, with 19 bases left in between. The CDR3 contains 16 residues. CDR1 and CDR2 (germline): DFQATT, SNEGSKA (reference sequence). CDR3 sequence (DNA): TGCAGTGCTAGATCCCCAGGGGCGGGACCCACCTACGAGCAGTACTTC. Translated: CSARSPGAGPTYEQYF.

This clonotype has only a few counts. The CDR3 loop reads CASSETGSTGELFF. CDR3 sequence (DNA): TGTGCCAGCAGTGAAACAGGCAGCACCGGGGAGCTGTTTTTT. V gene TRBV2 combines with J gene TRBJ2-2, with D perhaps TRBD1 (5 bases). V gave up 2 bases and J gave up 4 bases, with 8 bases separating them. Germline V gene sequence: CDR1 SNHLY, CDR2 FYNNEI. There are 14 residues in the CDR3.

In this sample, this clonotype turned up many times. J is TRBJ2-5 and V is TRBV20-1; D is tentatively TRBD1 or TRBD2 (5 bases each). Trimming pared 5 bases from V and 1 base from J, leaving 17 bases between. This CDR3 has 15 amino acids. Germline-derived CDR1 and CDR2 are DFQATT and SNEGSKA (reference sequence). The CDR3 here is CSARPVGTLQETQYF. Written as DNA, the CDR3 is TGCAGTGCTCGACCAGTGGGGACCCTCCAAGAGACCCAGTACTTC.

This clonotype was detected once. V gene TRBV5-1 combines with J gene TRBJ1-4; a possible D gene is TRBD1 (5 bases). The CDR3 has 12 residues. Germline V CDR1 and CDR2: SGHRS, YFSETQ. V was pared by 0 bases and J by 10 bases, with 7 bases between. CDR3: CASSLGGTKLFF. In nucleotides, the CDR3 is TGCGCCAGCAGCTTGGGAGGGACAAAACTGTTTTTT.

This clonotype was seen at least ten times. The chain couples TRBV20-1 to TRBJ2-7, with D unresolved. Germline CDR1 is DFQATT and CDR2 is SNEGSKA (reference sequence). Trimming removed 2 bases at V and 4 bases at J, with 15 bases between. The CDR3 spans 14 residues. For the CDR3, the DNA is TGCAGTGCTAGAACCCCCGGCCAGATGTACGAGCAGTACTTC. This translates into CSARTPGQMYEQYF.

The V and J genes are TRBV9 and TRBJ1-3, with unresolved D. Germline V gene sequence: CDR1 SGDLS, CDR2 YYNGEE. V lost 4 bases to trimming and J lost 0 bases, with 17 bases between them. This CDR3 comprises 17 residues. The CDR3 loop reads CASSFSMQARSGNTIYF. Here the CDR3 DNA reads TGTGCCAGCAGCTTTAGCATGCAGGCTCGCTCTGGAAACACCATATATTTT.

This clonotype has at least ten counts. This chain links TRBV3-1 with TRBJ2-1; TRBD1 or TRBD2 may be the D gene (5 bases each). V dropped 4 bases and J dropped 5 bases, with 15 bases sitting between them. Germline CDR1 reads LGHDT; CDR2 reads YNNKEL (reference sequence). This CDR3 is built from 15 residues. CDR3 loop: CASSLGTGTHNEQFF. The CDR3 nucleotides are TGTGCCAGCAGCCTCGGGACGGGGACGCACAATGAGCAGTTCTTC.

In its sample, this clonotype was seen once. The V gene is TRBV5-1, the J gene TRBJ1-3, with D unresolved. Trimming removed 3 bases from V and 0 bases from J, with 13 bases in between. The germline gives CDR1 SGHRS, CDR2 YFSETQ. This CDR3 spans 16 amino acids. CDR3 region: CASSSWSGASGNTIYF. CDR3 coding DNA: TGCGCCAGCAGCTCTTGGTCCGGCGCCTCTGGAAACACCATATATTTT.

This clonotype has a count of ten or more. The CDR3 DNA sequence: TGTGCCAGCAGCTTAGTATCCAACATACACAATGAGCAGTTCTTC. This translates into CASSLVSNIHNEQFF. The gene calls are TRBV7-6 and TRBJ2-1; D remains ambiguous. Germline CDR1 is SGHVS and CDR2 is FNYEAQ. The CDR3 totals 15 residues. Trimming took off 1 base at V and 5 bases at J, with 12 bases between the two ends.

This clonotype showed up many times. This chain links TRBV3-1 with TRBJ2-7; TRBD1 aligns across 9 bases. The CDR3 is made up of 11 amino acids. Germline V gene data show CDR1 as LGHDT and CDR2 as YNNKEL (reference sequence). V gave up 6 bases and J gave up 6 bases; unmatched junction bases: 0. As DNA, the CDR3 is TGTGCCAGCAGACAGGGGGCCGAGCAGTACTTC. It encodes CASRQGAEQYF.

In its sample, this clonotype was seen a few times. The chain combines TRBV30 with TRBJ2-7; tentatively, D is TRBD1 or TRBD2 (5 bases each). Between the trimmed V and J ends, which lost 3 bases and 3 bases, there was a span of 15 bases. Germline assignment: CDR1 GTSNPN and CDR2 SVGIG (reference sequence). The CDR3 covers 14 residues. Here the CDR3 reads CAWRPGTLIYEQYF. CDR3 nucleotide sequence: TGTGCCTGGAGGCCCGGGACCCTAATCTACGAGCAGTACTTC.

On this clonotype: One end of the junction is discordant with germline, which a read error may explain. This chain connects TRBV28 to TRBJ1-4, with D possibly TRBD1 on 6 matching bases. CDR3 length: 15 residues. The germline gives CDR1 MDHEN, CDR2 SYDVKM. CDR3 in amino acids: CANSFPSGDNEKLFF. In DNA form, the CDR3 reads TGTGCCAACAGTTTCCCCTCAGGGGACAATGAAAAACTGTTTTTT.

Worth noting for this clonotype: This may be a read error: a much more frequent sequence differs by one nucleotide. Given the absence of the conserved phenylalanine or tryptophan at the CDR3 end, a read error is likely. The chain couples TRBV7-2 to TRBJ1-1; perhaps TRBD1 as D (6 bases). The CDR3 runs to 15 residues. Trimming cost V 4 bases and J 4 bases, with 16 bases left between them. Germline V gene lookup returns CDR1 SGHTA and CDR2 FQGNSA. Written as DNA, the CDR3 is TGTGCCAGCAGCTCCCTCACAGGGCTGGCCACTGAAGCTTTCTGT. Its protein product is CASSSLTGLATEAFC.

About this clonotype: A much larger clone lies one base from this, so it may be a read error. The chain has TRBV4-2 and TRBJ1-2; the match to TRBD1 covers 9 bases. CDR3 length: 14 residues. Germline V lookup: CDR1 LGHNA, CDR2 YNFKEQ. This chain's CDR3 is CASSSDRGVDGHTF. The CDR3, as DNA: TGTGCCAGCAGCTCGGACAGGGGCGTTGATGGCCACACCTTC.

Many counts were recorded for this clonotype. V usage is TRBV9 and J usage is TRBJ2-5; D not resolved. Germline-derived CDR1 and CDR2 are SGDLS and YYNGEE. The CDR3 has 13 amino acids. The V and J ends lost 3 bases and 4 bases respectively, with 10 bases between them. This chain's CDR3 is CASSANFRETQYF. The CDR3 bases are TGTGCCAGCAGCGCTAATTTCCGAGAGACCCAGTACTTC.

V usage is TRBV4-1 and J usage is TRBJ2-2, with no clear D. Trimming took off 3 bases at V and 1 base at J, with 9 bases between the two ends. CDR1 is MGHRA, CDR2 YSYEKL, per germline. The CDR3 is 15 residues long. DNA for the CDR3: TGCGCCAGCAGCCACGGGTCCGGGAACACCGGGGAGCTGTTTTTT. Translating gives CASSHGSGNTGELFF.

The rearrangement links TRBV7-2 to TRBJ1-5; 7 nucleotides agree with TRBD1. The CDR3 is 17 amino acids. The germline CDR1 and CDR2 sequences are SGHTA and FQGNSA. With V trimmed by 0 bases and J by 6 bases, 11 bases remained unmatched. CDR3 in amino acids: CASSLAGKTGHRQPQHF. CDR3 bases: TGTGCCAGCAGCTTAGCGGGGAAGACAGGGCACCGTCAGCCCCAGCATTTT.

There are many counts of this clonotype. V usage is TRBV12-3 or TRBV12-4 and J usage is TRBJ1-5; 9 bases agree with TRBD1. With V trimmed by 1 base and J by 4 bases, 2 bases remained unmatched. There are 15 residues in the CDR3. The CDR3 nucleotides read TGTGCCAGCAGTTTAGGGACAGGGGCAAATCAGCCCCAGCATTTT. This sequence encodes CASSLGTGANQPQHF.

The genes are TRBV7-3 and TRBJ2-1; D perhaps matches TRBD2 (7 bases). Per the germline V gene, CDR1 is SGHTA and CDR2 is FQGTGA. The V end lost 6 bases, the J end lost 2 bases, and 11 bases lay between the germline ends. This CDR3 contains 14 residues. The CDR3 loop reads CASSEGGAYNEQFF. In DNA form, the CDR3 reads TGTGCCAGCAGTGAAGGGGGGGCCTACAATGAGCAGTTCTTC. The full variable domain, its missing parts supplied by reference TRBV7-3 and TRBJ2-1, is GAGVSQTPSNKVTEKGKYVELRCDPISGHTALYWYRQSLGQGPEFLIYFQGTGAADDSGLPNDRFFAVRPEGSVSTLKIQRTERGDSAVYLCASSEGGAYNEQFFGPGTRLTVL.